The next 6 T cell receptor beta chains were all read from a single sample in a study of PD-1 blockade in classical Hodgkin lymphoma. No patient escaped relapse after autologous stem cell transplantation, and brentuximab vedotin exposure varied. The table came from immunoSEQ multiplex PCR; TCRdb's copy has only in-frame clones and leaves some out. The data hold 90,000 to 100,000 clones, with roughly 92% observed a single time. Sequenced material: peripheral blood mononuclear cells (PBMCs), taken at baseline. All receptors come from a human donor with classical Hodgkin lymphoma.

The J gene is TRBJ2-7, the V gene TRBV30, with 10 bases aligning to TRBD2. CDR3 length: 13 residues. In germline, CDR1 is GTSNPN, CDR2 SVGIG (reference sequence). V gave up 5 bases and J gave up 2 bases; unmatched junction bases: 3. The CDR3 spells CAWQREGPYEQYF. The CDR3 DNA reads TGTGCCTGGCAGCGGGAGGGCCCCTACGAGCAGTACTTC.

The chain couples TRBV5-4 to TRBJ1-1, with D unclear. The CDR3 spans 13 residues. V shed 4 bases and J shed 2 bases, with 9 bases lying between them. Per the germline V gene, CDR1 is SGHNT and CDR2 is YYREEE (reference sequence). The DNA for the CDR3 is TGTGCCAGCAGCCCCGTGTCCAACACTGAAGCTTTCTTT. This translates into CASSPVSNTEAFF.

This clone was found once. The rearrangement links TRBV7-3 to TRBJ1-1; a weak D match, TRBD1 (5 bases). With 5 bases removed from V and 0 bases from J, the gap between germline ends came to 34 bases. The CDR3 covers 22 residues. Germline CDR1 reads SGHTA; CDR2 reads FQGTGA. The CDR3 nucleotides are TGTGCCAGCAGCCAACTAGTTGGCTCCTGGGGAACGACAGCCGCCATGAACACTGAAGCTTTCTTT. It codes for CASSQLVGSWGTTAAMNTEAFF.

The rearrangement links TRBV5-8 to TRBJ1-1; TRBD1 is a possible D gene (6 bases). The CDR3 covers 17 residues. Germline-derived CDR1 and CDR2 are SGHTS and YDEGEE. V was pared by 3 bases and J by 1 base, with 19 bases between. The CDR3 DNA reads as TGTGCCAGCAGCTCCGGACAGATCACTCTTGGGAACACTGAAGCTTTCTTT. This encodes CASSSGQITLGNTEAFF.

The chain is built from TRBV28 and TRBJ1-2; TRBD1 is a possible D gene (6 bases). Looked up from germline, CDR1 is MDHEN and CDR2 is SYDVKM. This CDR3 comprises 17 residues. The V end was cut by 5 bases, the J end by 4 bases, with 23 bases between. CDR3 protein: CASSPRTEVWRGYGYTF. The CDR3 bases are TGTGCCAGCAGTCCCAGGACAGAGGTCTGGCGGGGCTATGGCTACACCTTC.

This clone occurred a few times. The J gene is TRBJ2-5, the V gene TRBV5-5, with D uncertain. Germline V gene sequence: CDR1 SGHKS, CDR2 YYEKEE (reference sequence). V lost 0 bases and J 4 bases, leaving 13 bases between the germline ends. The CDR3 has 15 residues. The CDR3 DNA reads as TGTGCCAGCAGCTTGGGAAGGATGTACGGAGAGACCCAGTACTTC. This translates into CASSLGRMYGETQYF. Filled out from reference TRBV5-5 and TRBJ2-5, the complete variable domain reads DAGVTQSPTHLIKTRGQQVTLRCSPISGHKSVSWYQQVLGQGPQFIFQYYEKEERGRGNFPDRFSARQFPNYSSELNVNALLLGDSALYLCASSLGRMYGETQYFGPGTRLLVL.